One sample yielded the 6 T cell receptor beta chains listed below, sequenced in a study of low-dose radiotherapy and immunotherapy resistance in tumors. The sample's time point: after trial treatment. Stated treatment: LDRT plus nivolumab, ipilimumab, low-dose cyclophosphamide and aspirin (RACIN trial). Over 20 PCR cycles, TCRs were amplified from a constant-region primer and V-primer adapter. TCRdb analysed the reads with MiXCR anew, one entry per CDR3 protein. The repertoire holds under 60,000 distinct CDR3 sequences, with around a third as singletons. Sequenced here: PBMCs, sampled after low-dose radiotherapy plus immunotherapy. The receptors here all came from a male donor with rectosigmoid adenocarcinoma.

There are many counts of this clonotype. The DNA of the CDR3 is TGCGCCAGCGCCCATCCAGGGATCACTGAAGCTTTCTTT. This encodes CASAHPGITEAFF. V usage is TRBV23-1 and J usage is TRBJ1-1; D might be TRBD1 (5 bases). Being an ORF, TRBV23-1 has a function that is uncertain. The CDR3 has 13 residues. Trimming shortened V by 8 bases and J by 4 bases, and 14 bases separated the two germline ends.

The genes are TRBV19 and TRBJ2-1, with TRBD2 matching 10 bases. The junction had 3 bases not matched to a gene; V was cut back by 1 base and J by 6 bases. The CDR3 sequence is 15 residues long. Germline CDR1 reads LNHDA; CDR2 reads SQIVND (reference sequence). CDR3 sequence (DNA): TGTGCCAGTAGTATAGCACTAGCGGGAAGCAATGAGCAGTTCTTC. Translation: CASSIALAGSNEQFF. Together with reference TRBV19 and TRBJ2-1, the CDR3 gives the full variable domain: DGGITQSPKYLFRKEGQNVTLSCEQNLNHDAMYWYRQDPGQGLRLIYYSQIVNDFQKGDIAEGYSVSREKKESFPLTVTSAQKNPTAFYLCASSIALAGSNEQFFGPGTRLTVL.

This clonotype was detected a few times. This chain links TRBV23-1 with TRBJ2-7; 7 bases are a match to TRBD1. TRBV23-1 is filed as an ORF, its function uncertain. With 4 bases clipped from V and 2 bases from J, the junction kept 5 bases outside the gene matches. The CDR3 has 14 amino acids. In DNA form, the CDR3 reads TGCGCCAGCAGTCCCGGACAGGCACCCTACGAGCAGTACTTC. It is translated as CASSPGQAPYEQYF.

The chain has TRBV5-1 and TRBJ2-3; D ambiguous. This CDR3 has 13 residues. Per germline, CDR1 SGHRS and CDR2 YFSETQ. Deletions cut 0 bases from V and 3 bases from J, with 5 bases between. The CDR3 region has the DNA TGCGCCAGCAGCTTGGACTGGACAGATACGCAGTATTTT. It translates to CASSLDWTDTQYF.

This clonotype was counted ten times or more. The CDR3 is CASTPGGYGYTF. The CDR3 DNA is TGTGCCAGCACTCCGGGTGGCTATGGCTACACCTTC. V gene TRBV9 combines with J gene TRBJ1-2, with D unclear. This CDR3 has 12 amino acids. Between the trimmed V and J ends, which lost 6 bases and 4 bases, there was a span of 10 bases. CDR1 is SGDLS, CDR2 YYNGEE, per germline.

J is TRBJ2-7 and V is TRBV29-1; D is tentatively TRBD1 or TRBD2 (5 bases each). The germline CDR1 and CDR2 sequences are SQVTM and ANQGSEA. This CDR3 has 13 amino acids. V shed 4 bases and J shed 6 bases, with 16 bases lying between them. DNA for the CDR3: TGCAGCGTTGGAGGGGCGGCCCCTGTCGAGCAGTACTTC. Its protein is CSVGGAAPVEQYF.